These 15 T cell receptor beta chains came from one sample sequenced in a study of blood T cell repertoires in COVID-19. Sequenced by immunoSEQ multiplex PCR; TCRdb stores in-frame clones only, minus some. Among over 100,000 clones listed, approximately 81% were seen once. Sequenced sample: peripheral blood. Receptor source: a woman older than 75 with acute or convalescent COVID-19.

This rearrangement joins TRBV2 to TRBJ1-2, with D hard to call. CDR1 is SNHLY, CDR2 FYNNEI, per germline. The CDR3 loop spans 15 amino acids. The V end lost 6 bases, the J end lost 4 bases, and 18 bases lay between the germline ends. The CDR3 region has the DNA TGTGCCAGCAGCCCCGGAGGGCAGGTTATCTATGGCTACACCTTC. The encoded protein is CASSPGGQVIYGYTF.

This chain joins TRBV28 and TRBJ1-4, with 7 bases identical to TRBD1. The V and J ends lost 5 bases and 6 bases, in that order; junction bases with no gene match: 9. The V gene's germline CDR1 is MDHEN and CDR2 SYDVKM. The CDR3 is 15 amino acids. The DNA of the CDR3 is TGTGCCAGCAGTGTCTCTCCGGGACAGTATGAAAAACTGTTTTTT. This sequence encodes CASSVSPGQYEKLFF.

This chain connects TRBV2 to TRBJ1-4, with D possibly being TRBD1 (6 bases). Germline V CDR1 and CDR2: SNHLY, FYNNEI. V was cut by 0 bases and J by 5 bases, with 13 bases left in between. This CDR3 contains 16 residues. CDR3 sequence (DNA): TGTGCCAGCAGTGAAGCCGTAAGGACAGTCAATGAAAAACTGTTTTTT. Its translation is CASSEAVRTVNEKLFF. Full variable domain (rest looked up from reference TRBV2 and TRBJ1-4): EPEVTQTPSHQVTQMGQEVILRCVPISNHLYFYWYRQILGQKVEFLVSFYNNEISEKSEIFDDQFSVERPDGSNFTLKIRSTKLEDSAMYFCASSEAVRTVNEKLFFGSGTQLSVL.

The chain couples TRBV5-6 to TRBJ2-3; 10 bases line up with TRBD1. The germline V gene encodes CDR1 SGHDT and CDR2 YYEEEE. The CDR3 length is 16 residues. After removal of 3 bases from V and 0 bases from J, the junction contained 4 bases not matched to a gene. The CDR3 spells CASSSGTGDSTDTQYF. The CDR3, as DNA: TGTGCCAGCAGCTCGGGGACAGGGGACAGCACAGATACGCAGTATTTT.

J is TRBJ1-4 and V is TRBV6-5; 7 positions agree with TRBD1. Germline V CDR1 and CDR2: MNHEY, SVGAGI. CDR3 length: 15 residues. V lost 4 bases to trimming and J lost 10 bases; unmatched junction nucleotides: 12. CDR3 in amino acids: CASSSYRGTRIKLFF. CDR3 coding DNA: TGTGCCAGCAGTTCATACAGGGGAACCAGGATAAAACTGTTTTTT.

This sequence joins TRBV15 and TRBJ2-7; D not certain. This CDR3 has 14 residues. V was pared by 0 bases and J by 5 bases, with 11 bases between. CDR1 LNHNV and CDR2 YYDKDF come from the germline V gene (reference sequence). The CDR3 is CATSRDLNSNEQYF. In DNA, the CDR3 is TGTGCCACCAGCAGAGATTTGAACAGTAACGAGCAGTACTTC.

This chain connects TRBV19 to TRBJ2-3; D not resolved. Germline V gene sequence: CDR1 LNHDA, CDR2 SQIVND (reference sequence). The CDR3 sequence is 13 residues long. The V end was cut by 4 bases, the J end by 0 bases, with 5 bases between. CDR3 amino acids: CASSTTSTDTQYF. As DNA, the CDR3 is TGTGCCAGTAGTACTACCAGCACAGATACGCAGTATTTT. The whole variable domain, remainder taken from reference TRBV19 and TRBJ2-3, is DGGITQSPKYLFRKEGQNVTLSCEQNLNHDAMYWYRQDPGQGLRLIYYSQIVNDFQKGDIAEGYSVSREKKESFPLTVTSAQKNPTAFYLCASSTTSTDTQYFGPGTRLTVL.

The chain recombines TRBV7-3 with TRBJ2-1; TRBD2 aligns across 7 bases. V was clipped by 0 bases and J by 4 bases; unmatched bases: 6. There are 16 residues in the CDR3. Germline loops: CDR1 SGHTA, CDR2 FQGTGA. The CDR3 coding sequence is TGTGCCAGCAGCTTAACGGCTAGCGGAGTGTACAATGAGCAGTTCTTC. This translates into CASSLTASGVYNEQFF.

The chain employs TRBV6-1 and TRBJ2-7; 7 bases are shared with TRBD1. The V segment lost 0 bases and the J segment 0 bases; nucleotides outside the gene matches: 5. Germline assignment: CDR1 MNHNS and CDR2 SASEGT. The CDR3 length is 16 residues. Written as DNA, the CDR3 is TGTGCCAGCAGTGAAGCGCTTAGGGGGCTCTCCTACGAGCAGTACTTC. Translation gives CASSEALRGLSYEQYF.

J is TRBJ1-6 and V is TRBV18, with D hard to call. The CDR3 loop spans 16 amino acids. Germline values: CDR1 KGHSH, CDR2 LQKENI. V lost 4 bases, J lost 7 bases, and 17 bases lay in between. The CDR3 protein is CASSLTRVSENSPLHF. In DNA, the CDR3 is TGTGCCAGCTCACTCACCCGGGTCTCGGAGAATTCACCCCTCCACTTT.

The V and J genes are TRBV15 and TRBJ1-4; TRBD1 agrees at 8 bases. J gave up 4 bases and V 3 bases, and 4 bases lay outside the gene matches. The germline gives CDR1 LNHNV, CDR2 YYDKDF (reference sequence). The CDR3 is made up of 15 amino acids. The chain's CDR3 is CATSSGDRFNEKLFF. The CDR3 coding sequence is TGTGCCACCAGCAGCGGGGACAGGTTTAATGAAAAACTGTTTTTT. Together with reference TRBV15 and TRBJ1-4, the CDR3 gives the full variable domain: DAMVIQNPRYQVTQFGKPVTLSCSQTLNHNVMYWYQQKSSQAPKLLFHYYDKDFNNEADTPDNFQSRRPNTSFCFLDIRSPGLGDTAMYLCATSSGDRFNEKLFFGSGTQLSVL.

The rearrangement joins TRBV30 to TRBJ1-6, with 8 bases aligning to TRBD1. CDR1 is GTSNPN and CDR2 is SVGIG in the germline V gene (reference sequence). The CDR3 is 18 amino acids. With 0 bases clipped from V and 10 bases from J, the junction kept 17 bases outside the gene matches. CDR3 region: CAWSVSGSVATGDSPLHF. In DNA, the CDR3 is TGTGCCTGGAGTGTTTCGGGGTCGGTCGCGACAGGGGACTCACCCCTCCACTTT.

CDR3 coding DNA: TGTGCCAGCAGCTTAATTTCAGGGGCTTCGACTGAAGCTTTCTTT. Translated, it gives CASSLISGASTEAFF. The chain links TRBV11-2 to TRBJ1-1; tentative D call: TRBD1 (6 bases). The length of the CDR3 is 15 residues. Germline CDR1 is SGHAT and CDR2 is FQNNGV. Trimming took off 2 bases at V and 5 bases at J, with 15 bases between the two ends.

The CDR3 bases are TGTGCCAGCAGCGTAGAAGGGGATGGCTACACCTTC. This codes for CASSVEGDGYTF. The chain carries TRBV9 and TRBJ1-2; tentatively, D is TRBD1 (5 bases). V was trimmed by 0 bases and J by 6 bases, leaving 6 bases between them. CDR3 length equals 12 residues. The germline V gene encodes CDR1 SGDLS and CDR2 YYNGEE.

The rearrangement joins TRBV6-5 to TRBJ1-1; a weak D match, TRBD1 (6 bases). Per the germline V gene, CDR1 is MNHEY and CDR2 is SVGAGI. Trimming pared 5 bases from V and 3 bases from J, leaving 16 bases between. There are 15 residues in the CDR3. The CDR3 DNA reads as TGTGCCAGCAGTCCCGAAGGGGGGGCGCACACTGAAGCTTTCTTT. Its translation is CASSPEGGAHTEAFF.